This entry lists 7 T cell receptor beta chains sequenced from one sample in a study of Ad26.COV2.S vaccination and SARS-CoV-2 variants. Clones were sequenced by immunoSEQ multiplex PCR, and TCRdb holds only the in-frame ones, with some missing. The data hold about 440,000 clones, with around nine tenths observed a single time. Treatment of the sample: approximately 18 received Ad26.COV2.S at low or high dose, single or two shots; about 5 received placebo; per-sample allocation not given. Sampling was done on day 63 after the first vaccine or placebo injection. Sequencing was performed on peripheral blood, taken in a trial of Ad26.COV2.S vaccine versus placebo. Receptor source: a person between 18 and 59 years old who received the Ad26.COV2.S COVID-19 vaccine or a placebo.

This clone was recorded a few times. The gene calls are TRBV28 and TRBJ2-7; 8 nucleotides match TRBD2. Losses at the gene ends were 5 bases for V and 0 bases for J; bases not matched to a gene: 6. The CDR3 runs to 15 residues. Per germline, CDR1 MDHEN and CDR2 SYDVKM. The CDR3 DNA reads as TGTGCCAGCAGTCTAGCGGGCCCGAGCTCCTACGAGCAGTACTTC. It yields the protein CASSLAGPSSYEQYF.

The chain has TRBV14 and TRBJ2-1; D is uncertain. CDR3 size: 15 residues. V was clipped by 0 bases and J by 0 bases, with 6 bases between them. Germline assignment: CDR1 SGHDN and CDR2 FVKESK. The DNA of the CDR3 is TGTGCCAGCAGCCAAGAATGGGGCTCCTACAATGAGCAGTTCTTC. Protein sequence: CASSQEWGSYNEQFF.

V gene TRBV12-3 or TRBV12-4 combines with J gene TRBJ2-5; D is unresolved. This CDR3 comprises 12 residues. Trimming removed 5 bases at V and 5 bases at J, with 9 bases between. Here the CDR3 DNA reads TGTGCCAGCAGTGTGATTCGCGAGACCCAGTACTTC. It encodes CASSVIRETQYF.

V usage is TRBV4-3 and J usage is TRBJ1-2; D possibly corresponds to TRBD1 (5 bases). Trimming removed 0 bases from V and 5 bases from J, with 16 bases in between. Per germline, CDR1 LGHNA and CDR2 YSLEER. The CDR3 is 16 amino acids. CDR3 in DNA: TGCGCCAGCAGCCAAGATACGGGGCAGTGGAGTTATGGCTACACCTTC. This codes for CASSQDTGQWSYGYTF.

V gene TRBV3-1 (or the pseudogene TRBV3-2) combines with J gene TRBJ2-7; no definite D call. The germline V gene encodes CDR1 LGHDT and CDR2 YNNKEL (reference sequence). The CDR3 is 15 amino acids. Trimming took off 8 bases at V and 2 bases at J, with 19 bases between the two ends. CDR3 DNA sequence: TGTGCCAGCGCCAGAGGCCGGACGAATCCCTACGAGCAGTACTTC. This codes for CASARGRTNPYEQYF.

The CDR3, as DNA: TGTGCCAGCAGTTCGACAGGGGGAGGGAACACCATATATTTT. This encodes CASSSTGGGNTIYF. The J gene is TRBJ1-3, the V gene TRBV5-4; 9 bases map to TRBD1. V lost 5 bases and J lost 7; bases outside the gene matches: 7. Looked up from germline, CDR1 is SGHNT and CDR2 is YYREEE (reference sequence). The CDR3 covers 14 residues.

V usage is TRBV5-1 and J usage is TRBJ1-2; the match to TRBD1 covers 8 bases. Germline loops: CDR1 SGHRS, CDR2 YFSETQ. The CDR3 sequence is 18 residues long. With 2 bases clipped from V and 4 bases from J, the junction kept 16 bases outside the gene matches. The CDR3 reads CASSLRPSDRGTSYGYTF. The CDR3 DNA sequence: TGCGCCAGCAGCTTACGACCCAGCGACAGGGGAACATCCTATGGCTACACCTTC.